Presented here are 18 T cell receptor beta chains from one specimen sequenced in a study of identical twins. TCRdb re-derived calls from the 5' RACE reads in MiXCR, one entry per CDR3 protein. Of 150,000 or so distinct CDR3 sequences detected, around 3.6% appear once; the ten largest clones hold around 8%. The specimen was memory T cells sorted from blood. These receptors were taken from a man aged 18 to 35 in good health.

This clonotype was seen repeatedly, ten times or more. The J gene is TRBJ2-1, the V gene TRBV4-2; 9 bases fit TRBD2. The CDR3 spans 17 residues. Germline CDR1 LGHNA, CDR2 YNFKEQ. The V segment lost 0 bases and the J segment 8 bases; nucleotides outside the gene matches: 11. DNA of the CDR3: TGTGCCAGCAGCCAAGATCCGGCGGGAGGGCCGTATGATGAGCAGTTCTTC. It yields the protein CASSQDPAGGPYDEQFF.

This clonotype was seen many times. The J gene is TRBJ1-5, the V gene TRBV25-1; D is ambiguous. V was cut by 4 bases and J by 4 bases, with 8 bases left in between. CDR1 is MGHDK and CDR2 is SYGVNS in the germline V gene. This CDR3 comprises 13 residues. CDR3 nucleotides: TGTGCCAGCAGTGGCGGCGGTAATCAGCCCCAGCATTTT. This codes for CASSGGGNQPQHF.

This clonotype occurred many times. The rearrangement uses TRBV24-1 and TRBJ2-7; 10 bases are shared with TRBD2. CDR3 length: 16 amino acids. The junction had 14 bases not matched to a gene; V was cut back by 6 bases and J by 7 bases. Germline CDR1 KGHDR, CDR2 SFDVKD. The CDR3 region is CATSPRGLAGVEEQYF. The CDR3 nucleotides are TGTGCCACCAGTCCCAGGGGTCTAGCGGGAGTAGAGGAGCAGTACTTC.

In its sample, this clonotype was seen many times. The CDR3 here is CASSSTGLQGETQYF. The CDR3 nucleotides read TGCGCCAGCAGTTCTACGGGACTCCAGGGAGAGACCCAGTACTTC. V is TRBV5-1 and J is TRBJ2-5; a weak D match, TRBD2 (6 bases). Trimming took off 5 bases at V and 4 bases at J, with 18 bases between the two ends. Germline CDR1 reads SGHRS; CDR2 reads YFSETQ. CDR3 length: 15 amino acids.

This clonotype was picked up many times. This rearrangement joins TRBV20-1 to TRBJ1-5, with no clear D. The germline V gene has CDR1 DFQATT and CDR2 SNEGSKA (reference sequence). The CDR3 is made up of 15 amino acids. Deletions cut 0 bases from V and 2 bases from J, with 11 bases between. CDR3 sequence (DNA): TGCAGTGCTAGAGATAGCCGGGTGGGCAATCAGCCCCAGCATTTT. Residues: CSARDSRVGNQPQHF.

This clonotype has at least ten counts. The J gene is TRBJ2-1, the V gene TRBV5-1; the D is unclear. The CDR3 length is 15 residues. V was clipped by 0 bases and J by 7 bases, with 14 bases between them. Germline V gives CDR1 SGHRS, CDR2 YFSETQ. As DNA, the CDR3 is TGCGCCAGCAGCTTGGTTGCAGGTCCCCGGAATGAGCAGTTCTTC. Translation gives CASSLVAGPRNEQFF.

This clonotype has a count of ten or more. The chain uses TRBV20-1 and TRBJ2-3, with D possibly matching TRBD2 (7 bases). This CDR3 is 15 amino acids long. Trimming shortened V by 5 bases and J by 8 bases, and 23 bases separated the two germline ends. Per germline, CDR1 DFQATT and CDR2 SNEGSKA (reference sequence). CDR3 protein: CSARRVEGGIPTQYF. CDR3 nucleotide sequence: TGCAGTGCTCGGAGAGTGGAGGGGGGGATCCCTACGCAGTATTTT.

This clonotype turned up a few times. The DNA for the CDR3 is TGTGCCAGCAGCATGACAGGGAGGGGCACAGATACGCAGTATTTT. Protein product: CASSMTGRGTDTQYF. This chain links TRBV7-2 with TRBJ2-3; D tentatively fits TRBD1 or TRBD2 (7 bases each). The germline gives CDR1 SGHTA, CDR2 FQGNSA. CDR3 length equals 15 residues. Trimming cost V 5 bases and J 1 base, with 13 bases left between them.

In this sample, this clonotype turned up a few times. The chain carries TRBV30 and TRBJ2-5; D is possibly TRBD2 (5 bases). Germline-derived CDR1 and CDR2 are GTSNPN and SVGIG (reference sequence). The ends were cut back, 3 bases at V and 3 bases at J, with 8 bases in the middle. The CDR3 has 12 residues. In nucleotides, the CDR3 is TGTGCCTGGAGCGCGGGTAAAGAGACCCAGTACTTC. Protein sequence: CAWSAGKETQYF.

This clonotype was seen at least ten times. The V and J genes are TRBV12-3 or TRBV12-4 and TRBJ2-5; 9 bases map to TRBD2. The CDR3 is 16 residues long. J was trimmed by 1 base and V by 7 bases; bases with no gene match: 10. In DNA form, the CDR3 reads TGTGCCAGCATGTTTAATAGCGGGAGTCTCCAAGAGACCCAGTACTTC. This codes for CASMFNSGSLQETQYF.

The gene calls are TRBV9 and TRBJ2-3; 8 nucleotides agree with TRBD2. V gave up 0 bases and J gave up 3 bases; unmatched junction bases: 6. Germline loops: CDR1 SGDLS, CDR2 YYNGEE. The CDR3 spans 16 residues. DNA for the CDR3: TGTGCCAGCAGCGTAGGAGTAGCGGGAAGGACAGATACGCAGTATTTT. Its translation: CASSVGVAGRTDTQYF.

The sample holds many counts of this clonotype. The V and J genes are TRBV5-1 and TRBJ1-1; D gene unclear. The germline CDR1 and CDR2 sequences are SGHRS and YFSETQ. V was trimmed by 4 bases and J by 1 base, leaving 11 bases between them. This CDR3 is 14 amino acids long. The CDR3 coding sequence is TGCGCCAGCAGCGAGGGTTTCGGGAACACTGAAGCTTTCTTT. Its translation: CASSEGFGNTEAFF.

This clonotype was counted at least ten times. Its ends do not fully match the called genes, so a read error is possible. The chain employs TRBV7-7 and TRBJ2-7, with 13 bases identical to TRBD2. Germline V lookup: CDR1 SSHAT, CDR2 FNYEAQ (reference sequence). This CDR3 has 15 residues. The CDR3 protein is CASSFTSGRAYEQHF. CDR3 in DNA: TGTGCCAGCAGCTTTACTAGCGGGAGGGCTTACGAGCAGCACTTC.

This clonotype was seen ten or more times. CDR3 in amino acids: CSASASGRASGELFF. The DNA for the CDR3 is TGCAGTGCTAGTGCTAGCGGGAGGGCCTCCGGGGAGCTGTTTTTT. The V gene is TRBV20-1, the J gene TRBJ2-2, with 12 bases that match TRBD2. CDR1 and CDR2 (germline): DFQATT, SNEGSKA (reference sequence). V lost 3 bases and J lost 6; bases outside the gene matches: 5. The CDR3 totals 15 residues.

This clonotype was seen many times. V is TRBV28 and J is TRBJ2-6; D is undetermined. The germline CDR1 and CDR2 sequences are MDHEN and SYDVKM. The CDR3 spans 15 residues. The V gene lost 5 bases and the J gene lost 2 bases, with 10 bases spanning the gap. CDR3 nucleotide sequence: TGTGCCAGCAGTCGCCACCTGACTGGGGCCAACGTCCTGACTTTC. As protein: CASSRHLTGANVLTF.

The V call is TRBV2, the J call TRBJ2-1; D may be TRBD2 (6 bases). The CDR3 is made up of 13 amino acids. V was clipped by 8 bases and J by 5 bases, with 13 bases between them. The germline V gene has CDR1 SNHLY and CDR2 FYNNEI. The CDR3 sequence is CASGRQDHNEQFF. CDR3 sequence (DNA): TGTGCCAGCGGGAGGCAAGACCACAATGAGCAGTTCTTC.

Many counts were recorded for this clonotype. CDR3 in amino acids: CASSLREAGELFF. CDR3 nucleotide sequence: TGTGCCAGCAGTTTGCGCGAGGCCGGGGAGCTGTTTTTT. V is TRBV12-3 or TRBV12-4 and J is TRBJ2-2; D is unresolved. The V gene lost 3 bases and the J gene lost 6 bases, with 8 bases spanning the gap. The CDR3 is made up of 13 amino acids.

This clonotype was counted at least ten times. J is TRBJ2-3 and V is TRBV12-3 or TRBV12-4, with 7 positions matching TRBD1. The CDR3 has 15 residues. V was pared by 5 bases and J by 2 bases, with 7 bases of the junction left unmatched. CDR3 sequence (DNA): TGTGCCAGCAGTCTACAGGGGTTTAACACAGATACGCAGTATTTT. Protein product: CASSLQGFNTDTQYF.